This record covers a single T cell receptor (beta chain). A junction boundary mismatches the germline segment, possibly from a read error. The record originates from a study of blood T cell repertoires in COVID-19. It was during active infection that Seattle patients were enrolled and then longitudinally followed. Data came from immunoSEQ multiplex PCR; TCRdb stores just in-frame clones and leaves some out. The sample has around 94,000 clones, around 90% seen once; the top ten hold more than 4.5%. The clonotype comes from a woman between 45 and 65 years old with COVID-19, enrolled during active disease. The sample was peripheral blood.

CDR3 protein: CASSLGNERQQETQYF. CDR3 bases: TGTGCTAGCAGCTTGGGCAACGAGCGGCAACAAGAGACCCAGTACTTC. The genes are TRBV7-7 and TRBJ2-5, with D possibly matching TRBD2 (5 bases). This CDR3 is built from 16 residues. Germline values: CDR1 SSHAT, CDR2 FNYEAQ (reference sequence).